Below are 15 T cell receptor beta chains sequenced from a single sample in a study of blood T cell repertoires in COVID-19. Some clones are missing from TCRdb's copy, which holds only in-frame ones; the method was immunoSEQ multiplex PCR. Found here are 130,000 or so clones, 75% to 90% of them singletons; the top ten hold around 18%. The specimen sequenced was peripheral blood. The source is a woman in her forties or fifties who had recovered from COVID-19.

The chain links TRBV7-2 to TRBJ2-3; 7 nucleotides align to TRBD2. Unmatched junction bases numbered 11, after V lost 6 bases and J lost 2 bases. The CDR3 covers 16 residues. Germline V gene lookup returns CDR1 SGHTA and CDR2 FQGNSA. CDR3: CASSRSGLGDTDTQYF. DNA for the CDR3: TGTGCCAGCAGTAGATCAGGACTAGGGGACACAGATACGCAGTATTTT.

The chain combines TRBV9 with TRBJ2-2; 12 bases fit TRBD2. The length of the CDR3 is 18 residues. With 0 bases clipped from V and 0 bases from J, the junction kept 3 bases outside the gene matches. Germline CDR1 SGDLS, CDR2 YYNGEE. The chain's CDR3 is CASSVGLAGDPNTGELFF. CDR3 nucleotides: TGTGCCAGCAGCGTAGGACTAGCGGGAGATCCGAACACCGGGGAGCTGTTTTTT.

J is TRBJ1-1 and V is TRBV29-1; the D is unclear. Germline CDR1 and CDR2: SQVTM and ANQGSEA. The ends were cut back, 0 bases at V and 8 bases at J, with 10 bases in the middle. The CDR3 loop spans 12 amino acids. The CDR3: CSVEDPPVEAFF. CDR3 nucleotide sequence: TGCAGCGTTGAAGATCCGCCAGTGGAAGCTTTCTTT.

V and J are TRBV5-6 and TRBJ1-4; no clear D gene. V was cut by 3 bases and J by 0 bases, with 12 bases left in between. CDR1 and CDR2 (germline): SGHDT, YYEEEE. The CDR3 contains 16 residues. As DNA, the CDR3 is TGTGCCAGCAGCTGGGCCGGGAGAGCAACTAATGAAAAACTGTTTTTT. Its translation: CASSWAGRATNEKLFF.

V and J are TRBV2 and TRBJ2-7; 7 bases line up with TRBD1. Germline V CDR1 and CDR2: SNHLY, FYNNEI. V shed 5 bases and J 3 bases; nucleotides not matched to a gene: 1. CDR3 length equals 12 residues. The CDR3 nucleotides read TGTGCCAGCAGTAGGGACAGCTACGAGCAGTACTTC. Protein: CASSRDSYEQYF. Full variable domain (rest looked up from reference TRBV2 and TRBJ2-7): EPEVTQTPSHQVTQMGQEVILRCVPISNHLYFYWYRQILGQKVEFLVSFYNNEISEKSEIFDDQFSVERPDGSNFTLKIRSTKLEDSAMYFCASSRDSYEQYFGPGTRLTVT.

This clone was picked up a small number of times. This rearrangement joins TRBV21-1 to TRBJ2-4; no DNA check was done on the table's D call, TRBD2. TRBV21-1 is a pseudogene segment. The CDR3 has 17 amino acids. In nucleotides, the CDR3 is TGTGCCAGCAGCAAAGAAGGGAGACTAGCGGGAGAAAACATTCAGTACTTC. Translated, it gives CASSKEGRLAGENIQYF.

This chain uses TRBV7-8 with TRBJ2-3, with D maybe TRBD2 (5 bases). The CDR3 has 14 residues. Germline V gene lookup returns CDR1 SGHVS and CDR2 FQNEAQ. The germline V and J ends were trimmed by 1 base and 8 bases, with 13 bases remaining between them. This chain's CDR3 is CASSLVDSRATQYF. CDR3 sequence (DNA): TGTGCCAGCAGCTTAGTGGACTCCCGGGCTACGCAGTATTTT.

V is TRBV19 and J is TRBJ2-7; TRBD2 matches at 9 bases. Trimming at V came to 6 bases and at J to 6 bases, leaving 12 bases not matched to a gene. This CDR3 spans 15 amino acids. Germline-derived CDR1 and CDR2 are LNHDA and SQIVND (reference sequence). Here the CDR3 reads CASSQRAGGPFEQYF. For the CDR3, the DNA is TGTGCCAGTAGCCAAAGGGCGGGAGGGCCGTTCGAGCAGTACTTC.

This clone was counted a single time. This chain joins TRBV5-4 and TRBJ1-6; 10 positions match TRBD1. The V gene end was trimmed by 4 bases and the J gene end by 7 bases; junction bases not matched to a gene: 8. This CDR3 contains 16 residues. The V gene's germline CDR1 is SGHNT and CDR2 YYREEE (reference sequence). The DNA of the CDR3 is TGTGCCAGCAGCACCGGGACAGGGGTTCAAAATTCACCCCTCCACTTT. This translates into CASSTGTGVQNSPLHF.

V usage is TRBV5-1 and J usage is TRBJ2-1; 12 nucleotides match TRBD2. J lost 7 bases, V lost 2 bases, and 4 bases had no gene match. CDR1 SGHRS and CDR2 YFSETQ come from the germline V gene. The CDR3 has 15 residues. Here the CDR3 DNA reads TGCGCCAGCAGCTTACTAGCGGGGGGATTAAATGAGCAGTTCTTC. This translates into CASSLLAGGLNEQFF.

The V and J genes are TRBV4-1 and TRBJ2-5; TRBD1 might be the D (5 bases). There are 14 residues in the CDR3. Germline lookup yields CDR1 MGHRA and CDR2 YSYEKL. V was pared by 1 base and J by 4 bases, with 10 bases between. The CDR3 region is CASSQVGQGETQYF. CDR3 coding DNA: TGCGCCAGCAGCCAAGTCGGGCAGGGAGAGACCCAGTACTTC.

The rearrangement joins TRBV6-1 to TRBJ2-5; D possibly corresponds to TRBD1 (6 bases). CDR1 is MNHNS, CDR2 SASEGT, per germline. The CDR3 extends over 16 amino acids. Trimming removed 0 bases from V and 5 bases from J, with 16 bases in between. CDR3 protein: CASSEAIASRGETQYF. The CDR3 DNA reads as TGTGCCAGCAGTGAAGCGATAGCCTCTAGGGGGGAGACCCAGTACTTC.

CDR3 DNA sequence: TGCGCCAGCAGCTTAAGACAGTACCAAGAGACCCAGTACTTC. Residues: CASSLRQYQETQYF. The J gene is TRBJ2-5, the V gene TRBV5-1; perhaps TRBD1 as D (5 bases). Germline V gene sequence: CDR1 SGHRS, CDR2 YFSETQ. V gave up 2 bases and J gave up 0 bases, with 8 bases separating them. CDR3 length: 14 residues.

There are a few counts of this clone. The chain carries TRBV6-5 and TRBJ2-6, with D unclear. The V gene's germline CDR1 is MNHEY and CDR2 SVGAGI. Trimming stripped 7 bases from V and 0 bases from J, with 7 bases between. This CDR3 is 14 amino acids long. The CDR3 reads CASTSVSGANVLTF. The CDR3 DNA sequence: TGTGCCAGCACTTCCGTCTCTGGGGCCAACGTCCTGACTTTC.

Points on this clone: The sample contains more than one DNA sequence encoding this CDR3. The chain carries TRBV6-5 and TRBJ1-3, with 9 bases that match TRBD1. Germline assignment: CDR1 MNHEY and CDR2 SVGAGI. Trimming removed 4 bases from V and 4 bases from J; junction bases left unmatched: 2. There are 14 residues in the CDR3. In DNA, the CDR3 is TGTGCCAGCAGTTTACAGGGGGCCGGAAACACCATATATTTT. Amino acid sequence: CASSLQGAGNTIYF.